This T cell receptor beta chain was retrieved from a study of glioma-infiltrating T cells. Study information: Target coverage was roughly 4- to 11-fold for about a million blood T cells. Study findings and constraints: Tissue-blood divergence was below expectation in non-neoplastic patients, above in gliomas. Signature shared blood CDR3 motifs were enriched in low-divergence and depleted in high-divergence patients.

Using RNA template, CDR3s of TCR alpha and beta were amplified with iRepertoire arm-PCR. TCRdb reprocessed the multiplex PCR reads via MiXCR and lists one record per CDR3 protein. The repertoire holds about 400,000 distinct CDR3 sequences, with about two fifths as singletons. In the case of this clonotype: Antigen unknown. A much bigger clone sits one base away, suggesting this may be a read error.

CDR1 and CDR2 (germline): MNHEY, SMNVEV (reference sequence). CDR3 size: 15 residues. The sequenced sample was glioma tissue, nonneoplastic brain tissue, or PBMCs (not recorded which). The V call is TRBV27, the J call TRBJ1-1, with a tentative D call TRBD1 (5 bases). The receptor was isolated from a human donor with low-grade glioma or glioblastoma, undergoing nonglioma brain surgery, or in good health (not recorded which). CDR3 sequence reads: CASSLLRGGGTGAFF. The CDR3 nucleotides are TGTGCCAGCAGTTTACTTCGCGGGGGAGGTACTGGAGCTTTCTTT.